A single sample is the source of the 27 T cell receptor beta chains below, sequenced in a study of long-term antiretroviral therapy in people with HIV. A v3.0 immunoSEQ assay was performed at survey level. Sequenced by immunoSEQ multiplex PCR; TCRdb stores in-frame clones only, minus some. Counted here are tens of thousands of clones, 78% occurring once; the ten biggest clones make up roughly 8.8%. Specimen: unsorted PBMCs, collected 1.5 years before starting antiretroviral therapy. These TCRs come from a man aged 18-30 years with HIV.

The chain links TRBV2 to TRBJ2-1; no clear D gene. Looked up from germline, CDR1 is SNHLY and CDR2 is FYNNEI. Between the trimmed V and J ends, which lost 7 bases and 10 bases, there was a span of 8 bases. CDR3 size: 10 residues. The CDR3 sequence is CASMGYEQFF. In DNA, the CDR3 is TGTGCCAGCATGGGGTACGAGCAGTTCTTC.

The CDR3 protein is CASSSGLRGSYEQYF. As DNA, the CDR3 is TGTGCCAGCAGTTCGGGACTCCGGGGGAGTTACGAGCAGTACTTC. The genes are TRBV28 and TRBJ2-7, with D perhaps TRBD2 (6 bases). Germline V lookup: CDR1 MDHEN, CDR2 SYDVKM. The length of the CDR3 is 15 residues. V was pared by 4 bases and J by 4 bases, with 17 bases between.

The V gene is TRBV29-1, the J gene TRBJ2-3, with D perhaps matching TRBD2 (5 bases). The CDR3 contains 13 residues. The V and J ends lost 5 bases and 5 bases respectively, with 14 bases between them. The germline V gene encodes CDR1 SQVTM and CDR2 ANQGSEA. CDR3 sequence: CSVPGMLEDTQYF. For the CDR3, the DNA is TGCAGCGTTCCGGGGATGCTCGAAGATACGCAGTATTTT.

This rearrangement joins TRBV9 to TRBJ2-7; the match to TRBD2 covers 7 bases. The CDR3 runs 14 residues. Germline-derived CDR1 and CDR2 are SGDLS and YYNGEE. J was trimmed by 0 bases and V by 5 bases; bases with no gene match: 5. Written as DNA, the CDR3 is TGTGCCAGCAGTCCTACTAGCGTCTCCTACGAGCAGTACTTC. Amino acid sequence: CASSPTSVSYEQYF.

This sequence joins TRBV28 and TRBJ1-1; D not resolved. Germline V gene lookup returns CDR1 MDHEN and CDR2 SYDVKM. The CDR3 spans 14 residues. The V end was cut by 6 bases, the J end by 0 bases, with 11 bases between. CDR3 nucleotides: TGTGCCAGCAGCCCAGAGGAGATGAACACTGAAGCTTTCTTT. Its protein is CASSPEEMNTEAFF.

The gene calls are TRBV4-1 and TRBJ2-3; D uncertain. Trimming removed 0 bases from V and 2 bases from J, with 3 bases in between. The V gene's germline CDR1 is MGHRA and CDR2 YSYEKL. This CDR3 comprises 13 residues. Written as DNA, the CDR3 is TGCGCCAGCAGCCAAGACGTCACAGATACGCAGTATTTT. This translates into CASSQDVTDTQYF.

The V call is TRBV7-2, the J call TRBJ1-5; D gene ambiguous. Germline values: CDR1 SGHTA, CDR2 FQGNSA. The length of the CDR3 is 15 residues. The V gene lost 0 bases and the J gene lost 0 bases, with 6 bases spanning the gap. CDR3 sequence reads: CASSLAGYSNQPQHF. The CDR3 DNA is TGTGCCAGCAGCTTAGCAGGTTATAGCAATCAGCCCCAGCATTTT.

This chain uses TRBV27 with TRBJ2-1; D not resolved. The length of the CDR3 is 15 residues. The V gene's germline CDR1 is MNHEY and CDR2 SMNVEV (reference sequence). V lost 2 bases to trimming and J lost 2 bases, with 10 bases between them. For the CDR3, the DNA is TGTGCCAGCAGTTTAAGGACGAGCGCCTACAATGAGCAGTTCTTC. Translation: CASSLRTSAYNEQFF.

The chain recombines TRBV21-1 with TRBJ1-3; whether TRBD1, the table's D call, matches the DNA was not checked. TRBV21-1 is classified as a pseudogene. This CDR3 comprises 16 residues. The chain's CDR3 is CASSAGQGSSGNTIYF. In DNA form, the CDR3 reads TGTGCCAGCAGCGCGGGACAGGGCAGCTCTGGAAACACCATATATTTT.

This sequence joins TRBV5-1 and TRBJ2-6; tentative D call: TRBD1 (5 bases). CDR1 and CDR2 (germline): SGHRS, YFSETQ. The CDR3 covers 17 residues. V lost 5 bases, J lost 0 bases, and 15 bases lay in between. The CDR3 here is CASSPDSFNSGANVLTF. The CDR3 DNA reads TGCGCCAGCAGTCCTGACAGTTTTAACTCTGGGGCCAACGTCCTGACTTTC.

The rearrangement uses TRBV6-6 and TRBJ2-7; 10 bases agree with TRBD1. The CDR3 spans 13 residues. V shed 7 bases and J 5 bases; nucleotides not matched to a gene: 5. From germline, CDR1 is MNHNY and CDR2 SVGAGI (reference sequence). CDR3: CASTRDRGHEQYF. The CDR3 DNA reads as TGTGCCAGCACTCGGGACAGGGGACACGAGCAGTACTTC.

The chain couples TRBV6-5 to TRBJ2-3; 9 bases line up with TRBD2. The CDR3 runs to 15 residues. The V gene end was trimmed by 3 bases and the J gene end by 6 bases; junction bases not matched to a gene: 7. CDR1 is MNHEY and CDR2 is SVGAGI in the germline V gene. CDR3 nucleotide sequence: TGTGCCAGCAGTTATGGGCTAGCGGGGAAGGATACGCAGTATTTT. Protein product: CASSYGLAGKDTQYF.

As to this clone: The junction departs from germline at one end; a sequencing error may be responsible. The genes are TRBV7-7 and TRBJ1-4; D not resolved. Germline assignment: CDR1 SSHAT and CDR2 FNYEAQ (reference sequence). There are 16 residues in the CDR3. The DNA of the CDR3 is TGTGCTAGCAGCCCGGGGAGAACCCGTAGTAATGAAAAACTGTTTTTT. As protein: CASSPGRTRSNEKLFF. The full variable domain, completed using reference TRBV7-7 and TRBJ1-4, is GAGVSQSPRYKVTKRGQDVTLRCDPISSHATLYWYQQALGQGPEFLTYFNYEAQPDKSGLPSDRFSAERPEGSISTLTIQRTEQRDSAMYRCASSPGRTRSNEKLFFGSGTQLSVL.

Sample share makes this clone medium-sized. The chain uses TRBV27 and TRBJ1-3, with D perhaps TRBD1 (5 bases). V lost 6 bases, J lost 0 bases, and 9 bases lay in between. There are 14 residues in the CDR3. The germline V gene encodes CDR1 MNHEY and CDR2 SMNVEV (reference sequence). The CDR3 reads CASRRGISGNTIYF. CDR3 bases: TGTGCCAGCAGGAGGGGCATCTCTGGAAACACCATATATTTT.

This clone occurred once. This rearrangement joins TRBV7-2 to TRBJ2-1; D not certain. The CDR3 is 17 residues long. Germline CDR1 SGHTA, CDR2 FQGNSA. V dropped 1 base and J dropped 5 bases, with 18 bases sitting between them. CDR3 in DNA: TGTGCCAGCAGCTTAGTTGTGGGCGCAGGCCCGAACAATGAGCAGTTCTTC. This gives the protein CASSLVVGAGPNNEQFF.

The chain employs TRBV5-1 and TRBJ2-7; D may match TRBD1 or TRBD2 (7 bases each). Trimming stripped 5 bases from V and 9 bases from J, with 24 bases between. Germline V lookup: CDR1 SGHRS, CDR2 YFSETQ. The CDR3 totals 15 residues. CDR3 sequence (DNA): TGCGCCAGCAGTCCAGGGGGGGACAACGGAGGACTGCAGTACTTC. The encoded protein is CASSPGGDNGGLQYF.

V gene TRBV5-4 combines with J gene TRBJ2-5, with 7 bases matching TRBD1. The CDR3 extends over 14 amino acids. With 4 bases clipped from V and 1 base from J, the junction kept 4 bases outside the gene matches. Germline CDR1 reads SGHNT; CDR2 reads YYREEE (reference sequence). This CDR3 reads CASSLGQTQETQYF. In DNA form, the CDR3 reads TGTGCCAGCAGCCTGGGACAGACCCAAGAGACCCAGTACTTC.

The CDR3 DNA is TGTGCCAGCAGCCCCCGGCTAGCGGGGTACAAAAACATTCAGTACTTC. This gives the protein CASSPRLAGYKNIQYF. This chain connects TRBV4-2 to TRBJ2-4; 9 nucleotides match TRBD2. Looked up from germline, CDR1 is LGHNA and CDR2 is YNFKEQ. V was pared by 4 bases and J by 3 bases, with 7 bases of the junction left unmatched. CDR3 length equals 16 residues.

This clone was seen only once. V is TRBV27 and J is TRBJ1-6; D perhaps matches TRBD1 (5 bases). This CDR3 is built from 18 residues. V was shortened by 6 bases and J by 3 bases, with 21 bases between the two germline ends. Germline V gene sequence: CDR1 MNHEY, CDR2 SMNVEV (reference sequence). The CDR3 region has the DNA TGTGCCAGCAGAGTACCCCTGTCCCAGGGAGGCTATAATTCACCCCTCCACTTT. Residues: CASRVPLSQGGYNSPLHF.

This chain links TRBV10-3 with TRBJ2-3; D may be TRBD2 (6 bases). The length of the CDR3 is 14 residues. V lost 4 bases, J lost 6 bases, and 14 bases lay in between. From germline, CDR1 is ENHRY and CDR2 SYGVKD. The CDR3 loop is CAISVKRVSDTQYF. The CDR3 DNA reads as TGTGCCATCAGTGTTAAGCGGGTGTCGGATACGCAGTATTTT.

The chain recombines TRBV5-1 with TRBJ1-5; no clear D. The CDR3 is 16 residues long. Germline values: CDR1 SGHRS, CDR2 YFSETQ. V gave up 0 bases and J gave up 3 bases, with 13 bases separating them. CDR3 DNA: TGCGCCAGCAGCTTGGATGGGGTAACCGACAATCAGCCCCAGCATTTT. Its translation is CASSLDGVTDNQPQHF.

The chain combines TRBV5-1 with TRBJ1-1; 8 positions agree with TRBD1. CDR3 length equals 15 residues. Germline V CDR1 and CDR2: SGHRS, YFSETQ. V lost 0 bases and J lost 1; bases outside the gene matches: 2. CDR3 DNA sequence: TGCGCCAGCAGCTTGGGCACAGGGGGGAACACTGAAGCTTTCTTT. This encodes CASSLGTGGNTEAFF.

The genes are TRBV5-1 and TRBJ2-7; 10 nucleotides align to TRBD1. Per germline, CDR1 SGHRS and CDR2 YFSETQ. J gave up 5 bases and V 4 bases, and 6 bases lay outside the gene matches. The CDR3 runs 14 residues. For the CDR3, the DNA is TGCGCCAGCAGCCGGACAGGGGGGTATCACGAGCAGTACTTC. Residues: CASSRTGGYHEQYF.

The gene calls are TRBV30 and TRBJ1-3, with no clear D. Trimming cost V 4 bases and J 2 bases, with 6 bases left between them. This CDR3 is built from 12 residues. Germline CDR1 is GTSNPN and CDR2 is SVGIG (reference sequence). The chain's CDR3 is CAWTGPGNTIYF. The CDR3, as DNA: TGTGCCTGGACAGGTCCTGGAAACACCATATATTTT.

V gene TRBV28 combines with J gene TRBJ1-4; 8 bases map to TRBD1. The CDR3 extends over 16 amino acids. Trimming at V came to 5 bases and at J to 8 bases, leaving 13 bases not matched to a gene. Germline CDR1 MDHEN, CDR2 SYDVKM. The CDR3 sequence: CASSGQGGEGGEKLFF. DNA of the CDR3: TGTGCCAGCAGTGGACAGGGAGGGGAGGGAGGGGAAAAACTGTTTTTT.

The chain uses TRBV7-3 and TRBJ2-3; D is unresolved. CDR3 size: 15 residues. Germline V gene lookup returns CDR1 SGHTA and CDR2 FQGTGA. Between the trimmed V and J ends, which lost 5 bases and 8 bases, there was a span of 20 bases. DNA of the CDR3: TGTGCCAGCAGCCCAAACGACCCACCCCTGGGTACGCAGTATTTT. Translated, it gives CASSPNDPPLGTQYF.

The chain is built from TRBV4-1 and TRBJ1-3; no firm D call. The CDR3 extends over 15 amino acids. Germline assignment: CDR1 MGHRA and CDR2 YSYEKL. V gave up 0 bases and J gave up 2 bases, with 8 bases separating them. The CDR3 DNA follows: TGCGCCAGCAGCCAAGATCAAACTCCTGGAAACACCATATATTTT. This gives the protein CASSQDQTPGNTIYF.